This T cell receptor (beta chain) stems from a study of shared clonotypes between healthy human individuals. Study information: Contributing individuals were two females and a few males aged 18 to 49.

Study-level points and caveats: Donors were few, which limited the genetic and exposure-history diversity represented. Sampling involved blood alone; tissue repertoires likely differ.

The CDR3 consists of 14 residues. Per the germline V gene, CDR1 is MNHEY and CDR2 is SMNVEV (reference sequence). The trim removed 4 bases at V and 0 bases at J, leaving 2 bases unmatched. On this clone itself: The antigen is not known.

Deep-level running was used for the assay. Data came from immunoSEQ multiplex PCR; TCRdb stores just in-frame clones and leaves some out. The table lists around 560,000 clones, about 95% of them singletons. Naive CD8 populations comprised CD45RO-negative cells positively selected for CCR7, excluding terminally differentiated effector memory CD45RA+ cells. The receptor's source is a woman between 25 and 40 years old in good health. This chain links TRBV27 with TRBJ1-1; 7 bases agree with TRBD1. The sample consisted of naive CD8+ T cells sorted from blood. CDR3 DNA: TGTGCCAGCAGTTCGGGACAGTTGAACACTGAAGCTTTCTTT. It yields the protein CASSSGQLNTEAFF.